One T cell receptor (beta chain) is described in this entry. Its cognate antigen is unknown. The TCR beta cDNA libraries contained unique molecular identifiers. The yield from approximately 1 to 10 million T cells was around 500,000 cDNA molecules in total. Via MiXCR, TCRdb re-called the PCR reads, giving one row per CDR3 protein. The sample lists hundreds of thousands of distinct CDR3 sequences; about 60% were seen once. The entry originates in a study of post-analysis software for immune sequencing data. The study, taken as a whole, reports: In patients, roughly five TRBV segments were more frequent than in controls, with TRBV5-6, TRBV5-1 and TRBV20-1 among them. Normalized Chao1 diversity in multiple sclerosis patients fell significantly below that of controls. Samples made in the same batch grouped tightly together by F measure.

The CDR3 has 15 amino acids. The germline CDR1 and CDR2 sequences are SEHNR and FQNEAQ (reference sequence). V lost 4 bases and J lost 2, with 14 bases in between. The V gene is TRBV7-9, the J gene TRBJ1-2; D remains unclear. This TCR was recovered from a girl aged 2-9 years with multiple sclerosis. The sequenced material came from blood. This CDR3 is CASSSGQYSNYGYTF. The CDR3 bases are TGTGCCAGCAGCTCCGGTCAGTATTCCAACTATGGCTACACCTTC. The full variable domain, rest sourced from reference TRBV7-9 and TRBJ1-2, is DTGVSQNPRHKITKRGQNVTFRCDPISEHNRLYWYRQTLGQGPEFLTYFQNEAQLEKSRLLSDRFSAERPKGSFSTLEIQRTEQGDSAMYLCASSSGQYSNYGYTFGSGTRLTVV.